One and the same sample provided the 22 T cell receptor beta chains below, sequenced in a study of T cells in localized non-small cell lung cancer. The method was immunoSEQ multiplex PCR; TCRdb's version includes in-frame clones alone and lacks a portion of them. The data hold 25,000 to 40,000 clones, with around four fifths observed a single time. The specimen was peripheral blood, collected before any cancer treatment. The source of these receptors is a male donor at least 60 years old with stage II squamous cell lung carcinoma.

This clone was found a few times. This rearrangement joins TRBV6-1 to TRBJ2-7, with unresolved D. Per germline, CDR1 MNHNS and CDR2 SASEGT. The CDR3 is 10 residues long. The V end was cut by 11 bases, the J end by 2 bases, with 7 bases between. CDR3 sequence reads: CAVLAYEQYF. CDR3 coding DNA: TGTGCCGTCTTGGCCTACGAGCAGTACTTC.

V is TRBV5-4 and J is TRBJ2-7; D ambiguous. The germline V and J ends were trimmed by 1 base and 8 bases, with 13 bases remaining between them. The CDR3 is 13 residues long. Germline CDR1 and CDR2: SGHNT and YYREEE (reference sequence). CDR3 residues: CASSLPPSPKQYF. The DNA of the CDR3 is TGTGCCAGCAGCTTGCCGCCCTCCCCCAAGCAGTACTTC.

This sequence joins TRBV11-3 and TRBJ2-7; no clear D. V lost 0 bases and J lost 5, with 14 bases in between. Germline CDR1 reads SGHNT; CDR2 reads YENEEA. The CDR3 loop spans 15 amino acids. The CDR3 DNA reads as TGTGCCAGCAGCTTAGACTCAGGATTGGATAACGAGCAGTACTTC. It specifies CASSLDSGLDNEQYF.

This chain links TRBV18 with TRBJ1-2; tentative D call: TRBD1 (6 bases). Germline V lookup: CDR1 KGHSH, CDR2 LQKENI. The V and J ends lost 1 base and 7 bases respectively, with 16 bases between them. The CDR3 is made up of 15 amino acids. The DNA of the CDR3 is TGTGCCAGCTCACCACGAGGACAGTTTGGGTTTGGCTACACCTTC. Amino acid sequence: CASSPRGQFGFGYTF.

V usage is TRBV30 and J usage is TRBJ1-5, with D perhaps TRBD1 (5 bases). Germline CDR1 and CDR2: GTSNPN and SVGIG (reference sequence). V was trimmed by 1 base and J by 10 bases, leaving 14 bases between them. The CDR3 consists of 13 residues. The CDR3 protein is CAWSGGEGSPQHF. Written as DNA, the CDR3 is TGTGCCTGGAGTGGAGGGGAGGGGTCTCCCCAGCATTTT. Looking up the rest from reference TRBV30 and TRBJ1-5 gives the full variable domain: SQTIHQWPATLVQPVGSPLSLECTVEGTSNPNLYWYRQAAGRGLQLLFYSVGIGQISSEVPQNLSASRPQDRQFILSSKKLLLSDSGFYLCAWSGGEGSPQHFGDGTRLSIL.

The rearrangement links TRBV6-5 to TRBJ2-1; 10 bases are a match to TRBD2. The germline V gene encodes CDR1 MNHEY and CDR2 SVGAGI. There are 15 residues in the CDR3. The V gene end was trimmed by 5 bases and the J gene end by 0 bases; junction bases not matched to a gene: 1. The CDR3 DNA sequence: TGTGCCAGCAGTCCTAGCGGGAGCTCCTACAATGAGCAGTTCTTC. Encoded protein: CASSPSGSSYNEQFF.

The chain uses TRBV6-1 and TRBJ1-2; no definite D call. Germline V gives CDR1 MNHNS, CDR2 SASEGT. The CDR3 consists of 14 residues. The ends were cut back, 8 bases at V and 6 bases at J, with 19 bases in the middle. CDR3 residues: CASYGRVERDGYTF. The CDR3 region has the DNA TGTGCCAGCTACGGGAGAGTCGAGCGGGATGGCTACACCTTC.

V is TRBV6-5 and J is TRBJ1-5; D ambiguous. Trimming stripped 2 bases from V and 0 bases from J, with 2 bases between. Germline-derived CDR1 and CDR2 are MNHEY and SVGAGI. This CDR3 has 13 amino acids. This CDR3 is CASSYDSNQPQHF. The DNA of the CDR3 is TGTGCCAGCAGTTACGATAGCAATCAGCCCCAGCATTTT.

The rearrangement links TRBV4-2 to TRBJ1-2; unclear D gene. The CDR3 is made up of 15 amino acids. Trimming took off 1 base at V and 1 base at J, with 10 bases between the two ends. The germline CDR1 and CDR2 sequences are LGHNA and YNFKEQ. CDR3 DNA: TGTGCCAGCAGCCAAGCCGCAGGTTATAACTATGGCTACACCTTC. Protein: CASSQAAGYNYGYTF.

J is TRBJ2-1 and V is TRBV28, with D possibly being TRBD2 (6 bases). V was cut by 3 bases and J by 0 bases, with 6 bases left in between. The CDR3 runs 14 residues. Germline-derived CDR1 and CDR2 are MDHEN and SYDVKM. The CDR3 coding sequence is TGTGCCAGCAGTTTCGGGAGCTCCTACAATGAGCAGTTCTTC. As protein: CASSFGSSYNEQFF.

The chain is built from TRBV2 and TRBJ1-6; a weak D match, TRBD1 (5 bases). The V and J ends lost 2 bases and 8 bases respectively, with 13 bases between them. The CDR3 spans 15 residues. Germline-derived CDR1 and CDR2 are SNHLY and FYNNEI. The CDR3 loop reads CASSERAGPDSPLHF. The CDR3 bases are TGTGCCAGCAGTGAAAGGGCAGGGCCCGATTCACCCCTCCACTTT.

This clone was seen a handful of times. V and J are TRBV9 and TRBJ2-1; TRBD2 is a possible D gene (5 bases). Trimming took 6 bases from V and 1 from J, leaving 14 bases between them. CDR3 size: 15 residues. Germline CDR1 is SGDLS and CDR2 is YYNGEE. CDR3 bases: TGTGCCAGCAAGTCGGACGGGGAGTCCTACAATGAGCAGTTCTTC. Protein: CASKSDGESYNEQFF.

The chain combines TRBV6-5 with TRBJ1-1; D is unresolved. V was pared by 4 bases and J by 3 bases, with 6 bases between. CDR3 size: 12 residues. CDR1 and CDR2 from the germline V gene are MNHEY and SVGAGI. Here the CDR3 DNA reads TGTGCCAGCAGTTCAGACCACACTGAAGCTTTCTTT. Its translation is CASSSDHTEAFF.

The V and J genes are TRBV6-1 and TRBJ1-2, with a tentative D call TRBD1 (6 bases). Looked up from germline, CDR1 is MNHNS and CDR2 is SASEGT. This CDR3 has 13 residues. With 3 bases removed from V and 4 bases from J, the gap between germline ends came to 9 bases. The chain's CDR3 is CASSEVQGYGYTF. The CDR3 DNA reads as TGTGCCAGCAGTGAGGTACAGGGCTATGGCTACACCTTC.

This chain connects TRBV6-4 to TRBJ2-2; no clear D gene. The CDR3 extends over 15 amino acids. The germline CDR1 and CDR2 sequences are MRHNA and SNTAGT. V was trimmed by 0 bases and J by 4 bases, leaving 9 bases between them. For the CDR3, the DNA is TGTGCCAGCAGTGACTCGTTGTTTACCACCGGGGAGCTGTTTTTT. It translates to CASSDSLFTTGELFF.

J is TRBJ1-1 and V is TRBV6-6, with 7 bases that match TRBD1. Germline V gene lookup returns CDR1 MNHNY and CDR2 SVGAGI (reference sequence). The length of the CDR3 is 13 residues. The V and J ends lost 6 bases and 7 bases, in that order; junction bases with no gene match: 8. CDR3 region: CASRTEDRYEAFF. CDR3 nucleotides: TGTGCCAGCAGGACCGAGGACAGGTATGAAGCTTTCTTT.

This clone is a singleton in its sample. The chain is built from TRBV19 and TRBJ2-7, with a weak D call TRBD1 (6 bases). Germline V CDR1 and CDR2: LNHDA, SQIVND (reference sequence). V was trimmed by 7 bases and J by 3 bases, leaving 16 bases between them. The CDR3 consists of 14 residues. Here the CDR3 reads CASNPGHLGYEQYF. CDR3 bases: TGTGCCAGTAACCCGGGACACCTCGGCTACGAGCAGTACTTC.

The gene calls are TRBV19 and TRBJ2-2; 16 nucleotides line up with TRBD2. Germline loops: CDR1 LNHDA, CDR2 SQIVND (reference sequence). CDR3 length equals 14 residues. Losses at the gene ends were 10 bases for V and 6 bases for J; bases not matched to a gene: 2. The CDR3 loop is CATGTSGGAGELFF. Written as DNA, the CDR3 is TGTGCCACAGGGACTAGCGGGGGGGCCGGGGAGCTGTTTTTT.

This sequence joins TRBV7-9 and TRBJ1-1; TRBD1 is a possible D gene (6 bases). The germline CDR1 and CDR2 sequences are SEHNR and FQNEAQ (reference sequence). Between the trimmed V and J ends, which lost 5 bases and 3 bases, there was a span of 16 bases. The CDR3 consists of 15 residues. This CDR3 is CASSPSEQGYTEAFF. CDR3 DNA sequence: TGTGCCAGCAGCCCGAGTGAACAGGGCTACACTGAAGCTTTCTTT. Based on the CDR3 plus reference TRBV7-9 and TRBJ1-1, the full variable domain is DTGVSQNPRHKITKRGQNVTFRCDPISEHNRLYWYRQTLGQGPEFLTYFQNEAQLEKSRLLSDRFSAERPKGSFSTLEIQRTEQGDSAMYLCASSPSEQGYTEAFFGQGTRLTVV.

The chain recombines TRBV14 with TRBJ2-3; tentatively, D is TRBD2 (6 bases). This CDR3 comprises 14 residues. V lost 4 bases and J lost 2, with 10 bases in between. The germline V gene encodes CDR1 SGHDN and CDR2 FVKESK. This CDR3 reads CASSPGLNTDTQYF. CDR3 nucleotides: TGTGCCAGCAGCCCGGGACTGAACACAGATACGCAGTATTTT.

The chain uses TRBV9 and TRBJ2-1; a possible D gene is TRBD2 (6 bases). CDR1 and CDR2 (germline): SGDLS, YYNGEE. The CDR3 totals 16 residues. V lost 5 bases, J lost 5 bases, and 20 bases lay in between. CDR3 nucleotides: TGTGCCAGCAGAGCTGGAGGGAGCGGGTTTGACAATGAGCAGTTCTTC. Protein sequence: CASRAGGSGFDNEQFF.

The genes are TRBV18 and TRBJ1-1; a weak D match, TRBD1 (6 bases). From germline, CDR1 is KGHSH and CDR2 LQKENI. Trimming left V 1 base short and J 1 base short, with 19 bases between. CDR3 length: 18 residues. The CDR3 here is CASSPRQSGGAGNTEAFF. CDR3 bases: TGTGCCAGCTCACCACGACAGTCTGGGGGCGCGGGGAACACTGAAGCTTTCTTT.